Below are 19 T cell receptor beta chains sequenced from a single sample in a study of blood T cell repertoires in COVID-19. Sequenced by immunoSEQ multiplex PCR; TCRdb stores in-frame clones only, minus some. The repertoire holds tens of thousands of clones, with 84% as singletons. Material: peripheral blood. The receptors were gathered from an elderly woman with acute or convalescent COVID-19.

The CDR3 DNA sequence: TGCGCCAGCAGCTTGGTTACACAGGGCAGTGGCGGGGAGCTGTTTTTT. Its translation is CASSLVTQGSGGELFF. The chain employs TRBV5-1 and TRBJ2-2, with D perhaps matching TRBD1 (6 bases). V lost 0 bases and J 7 bases, leaving 16 bases between the germline ends. Germline CDR1 reads SGHRS; CDR2 reads YFSETQ. This CDR3 is built from 16 residues.

The J gene is TRBJ1-5, the V gene TRBV6-8, with TRBD1 as a possible D gene (5 bases). The CDR3 sequence is 15 residues long. Germline V gene sequence: CDR1 MNHGY, CDR2 SAAAGT. Trimming pared 1 base from V and 7 bases from J, leaving 14 bases between. CDR3 coding DNA: TGTGCCAGCAGTTACTTAGGAAGACAGATCCAGCCCCAGCATTTT. It codes for CASSYLGRQIQPQHF.

The CDR3 sequence is CASSVDRGSYGYTF. CDR3 bases: TGTGCCAGCAGCGTGGACAGGGGGTCCTATGGCTACACCTTC. V is TRBV5-5 and J is TRBJ1-2; 10 bases match TRBD1. The V gene end was trimmed by 4 bases and the J gene end by 4 bases; junction bases not matched to a gene: 4. Germline lookup yields CDR1 SGHKS and CDR2 YYEKEE (reference sequence). There are 14 residues in the CDR3.

The J gene is TRBJ1-2, the V gene TRBV2; perhaps TRBD1 as D (5 bases). The V and J ends lost 7 bases and 5 bases respectively, with 20 bases between them. Looked up from germline, CDR1 is SNHLY and CDR2 is FYNNEI. This CDR3 contains 15 residues. The CDR3 DNA sequence: TGTGCCAGCATCCCTCCGGAGAGACAGACTTATGGCTACACCTTC. Its protein product is CASIPPERQTYGYTF.

This clone was counted once. This chain uses TRBV6-5 with TRBJ2-7; D is unclear. Trimming took off 8 bases at V and 3 bases at J, with 8 bases between the two ends. There are 11 residues in the CDR3. The germline CDR1 and CDR2 sequences are MNHEY and SVGAGI. CDR3 nucleotides: TGTGCCAGCTCAGGCTTCTACGAGCAGTACTTC. Protein product: CASSGFYEQYF.

The chain uses TRBV4-2 and TRBJ1-5; 10 nucleotides match TRBD1. The J segment lost 3 bases and the V segment lost 3 bases, leaving 2 bases of the junction unmatched. CDR1 LGHNA and CDR2 YNFKEQ come from the germline V gene. This CDR3 is 15 amino acids long. The CDR3 coding sequence is TGTGCCAGCAGCCAGGGACAGGGGAACAATCAGCCCCAGCATTTT. It encodes CASSQGQGNNQPQHF.

The chain employs TRBV6-5 and TRBJ1-6; 8 positions agree with TRBD1. This CDR3 is built from 13 residues. CDR1 MNHEY and CDR2 SVGAGI come from the germline V gene. V lost 10 bases to trimming and J lost 8 bases; unmatched junction nucleotides: 7. The chain's CDR3 is CATQDREYSPLHF. CDR3 bases: TGTGCCACCCAGGACAGGGAGTATTCACCCCTCCACTTT.

The chain carries TRBV29-1 and TRBJ2-5, with 8 bases fitting TRBD2. The CDR3 is 11 residues long. V trimming: 6 bases; J trimming: 4 bases; junction bases outside the gene matches: 1. Germline V gene lookup returns CDR1 SQVTM and CDR2 ANQGSEA. CDR3 DNA sequence: TGCAGCGTCGGGGGGGGAGAGACCCAGTACTTC. Its protein product is CSVGGGETQYF.

The chain has TRBV27 and TRBJ1-5, with D unclear. Trimming cost V 5 bases and J 0 bases, with 8 bases left between them. Looked up from germline, CDR1 is MNHEY and CDR2 is SMNVEV (reference sequence). This CDR3 is 14 amino acids long. CDR3 residues: CASSPELSNQPQHF. The CDR3 DNA reads TGTGCCAGCAGTCCCGAACTTAGCAATCAGCCCCAGCATTTT.

The V and J genes are TRBV27 and TRBJ2-7; TRBD1 agrees at 12 bases. CDR1 MNHEY and CDR2 SMNVEV come from the germline V gene (reference sequence). The V segment lost 5 bases and the J segment 4 bases; nucleotides outside the gene matches: 12. The CDR3 consists of 17 residues. The CDR3 nucleotides are TGTGCCAGCAGTACGTCCTCCGGGACAGGGGGCATATACGAGCAGTACTTC. Protein product: CASSTSSGTGGIYEQYF.

The chain carries TRBV5-8 and TRBJ2-1; the match to TRBD2 covers 8 bases. The germline gives CDR1 SGHTS, CDR2 YDEGEE. Unmatched junction bases numbered 11, after V lost 4 bases and J lost 11 bases. The CDR3 has 14 residues. The CDR3 protein is CASSAPGLGSKQFF. CDR3 DNA sequence: TGTGCCAGCAGCGCGCCGGGACTAGGGTCGAAGCAGTTCTTC.

This rearrangement joins TRBV28 to TRBJ1-3; weak D call: TRBD1 (5 bases). The CDR3 runs 14 residues. CDR1 is MDHEN and CDR2 is SYDVKM in the germline V gene. Trimming cost V 6 bases and J 3 bases, with 12 bases left between them. The chain's CDR3 is CASRPTGVGNTIYF. Written as DNA, the CDR3 is TGTGCCAGCAGGCCAACAGGAGTTGGAAACACCATATATTTT.

This clone is medium-sized (0.01 to 0.1%) by share. The chain links TRBV4-3 to TRBJ2-1, with unresolved D. V shed 0 bases and J shed 10 bases, with 16 bases lying between them. The CDR3 has 15 residues. Looked up from germline, CDR1 is LGHNA and CDR2 is YSLEER. CDR3 sequence reads: CASSQERSGGFEQFF. In nucleotides, the CDR3 is TGCGCCAGCAGCCAAGAAAGGTCAGGTGGGTTCGAGCAGTTCTTC.

The rearrangement links TRBV28 to TRBJ2-3; 10 bases match TRBD2. The CDR3 is 15 residues long. After removal of 6 bases from V and 5 bases from J, the junction contained 8 bases not matched to a gene. Per germline, CDR1 MDHEN and CDR2 SYDVKM. The CDR3 DNA reads as TGTGCCAGCAGCTTACCCGGACTAGCGGTAGATACGCAGTATTTT. Translating gives CASSLPGLAVDTQYF. Based on the CDR3 plus reference TRBV28 and TRBJ2-3, the full variable domain is DVKVTQSSRYLVKRTGEKVFLECVQDMDHENMFWYRQDPGLGLRLIYFSYDVKMKEKGDIPEGYSVSREKKERFSLILESASTNQTSMYLCASSLPGLAVDTQYFGPGTRLTVL.

The V gene is TRBV5-6, the J gene TRBJ1-2; D call uncertain. Germline V gene sequence: CDR1 SGHDT, CDR2 YYEEEE. V lost 0 bases and J lost 2, with 5 bases in between. The CDR3 runs 13 residues. CDR3 coding DNA: TGTGCCAGCAGCTTGGAACAAAACTATGGCTACACCTTC. This encodes CASSLEQNYGYTF.

This clone was counted only a few times. The V gene is TRBV7-9, the J gene TRBJ1-2, with a weak D call TRBD1 (5 bases). The CDR3 has 13 residues. Trimming pared 5 bases from V and 4 bases from J, leaving 11 bases between. CDR1 and CDR2 (germline): SEHNR, FQNEAQ (reference sequence). CDR3 sequence: CASSPAGPYGYTF. The CDR3 DNA reads TGTGCCAGCAGCCCGGCGGGGCCCTATGGCTACACCTTC.

The genes are TRBV19 and TRBJ1-1; no clear D. The germline V gene has CDR1 LNHDA and CDR2 SQIVND (reference sequence). The CDR3 is 11 residues long. Trimming removed 6 bases at V and 4 bases at J, with 6 bases between. The CDR3 sequence is CASSLSTEAFF. CDR3 nucleotide sequence: TGTGCCAGTAGCCTCAGCACTGAAGCTTTCTTT.

The genes are TRBV4-3 and TRBJ1-2; 8 bases fit TRBD1. V lost 1 base, J lost 5 bases, and 6 bases stayed unmatched. The CDR3 is made up of 15 amino acids. CDR1 LGHNA and CDR2 YSLEER come from the germline V gene. The CDR3 DNA follows: TGCGCCAGCAGCCAAGCCCAGACAGGGGCTTATGGCTACACCTTC. Its protein is CASSQAQTGAYGYTF.

This clone was detected only once. J is TRBJ1-2 and V is TRBV5-6; the D is unclear. The CDR3 has 15 amino acids. Germline lookup yields CDR1 SGHDT and CDR2 YYEEEE. With 2 bases removed from V and 8 bases from J, the gap between germline ends came to 19 bases. CDR3 bases: TGTGCCAGCAGCTTACCTGGCGGGAAACCTAAAGGCTACACCTTC. It codes for CASSLPGGKPKGYTF.